This entry lists 12 T cell receptor beta chains sequenced from one sample in a study of OX40 agonist ivuxolimab in advanced cancers. Sequencing was performed with immunoSEQ multiplex PCR; in TCRdb, only in-frame clones are kept and a portion is missing. The sample yields some 50,000 clones, over 65% seen once. The starting material was CD4+ or CD8+ T cells sorted from blood, obtained in a trial of the OX40 agonist ivuxolimab. Every receptor here comes from an adult with an advanced solid tumor such as melanoma, head and neck, liver or kidney cancer.

The genes are TRBV6-5 and TRBJ1-6, with TRBD1 as a possible D gene (5 bases). The germline CDR1 and CDR2 sequences are MNHEY and SVGAGI. The V end lost 5 bases, the J end lost 9 bases, and 17 bases lay between the germline ends. This CDR3 contains 15 residues. The CDR3 nucleotides read TGTGCCAGCAGTAAGGGGCTGGGGTATGGTTCACCCCTCCACTTT. It translates to CASSKGLGYGSPLHF.

The chain joins TRBV18 to TRBJ2-2; D ambiguous. Per the germline V gene, CDR1 is KGHSH and CDR2 is LQKENI. This CDR3 region has 13 residues. The V and J ends lost 6 bases and 6 bases respectively, with 11 bases between them. The CDR3 region is CASSPPPPGELFF. CDR3 coding DNA: TGTGCCAGCTCCCCGCCCCCTCCCGGGGAGCTGTTTTTT.

The rearrangement uses TRBV5-4 and TRBJ2-2; D possibly corresponds to TRBD1 (5 bases). The CDR3 length is 13 residues. Germline CDR1 and CDR2: SGHNT and YYREEE (reference sequence). Trimming shortened V by 2 bases and J by 3 bases, and 5 bases separated the two germline ends. The CDR3 is CASSFRDTGELFF. In DNA, the CDR3 is TGTGCCAGCAGCTTCAGGGACACCGGGGAGCTGTTTTTT.

The chain combines TRBV5-1 with TRBJ1-2, with D unresolved. V gave up 0 bases and J gave up 6 bases, with 6 bases separating them. CDR3 length: 12 residues. Germline-derived CDR1 and CDR2 are SGHRS and YFSETQ. In nucleotides, the CDR3 is TGCGCCAGCAGCTTGGAAGGGAATGGCTACACCTTC. This gives the protein CASSLEGNGYTF. Filled out from reference TRBV5-1 and TRBJ1-2, the complete variable domain reads KAGVTQTPRYLIKTRGQQVTLSCSPISGHRSVSWYQQTPGQGLQFLFEYFSETQRNKGNFPGRFSGRQFSNSRSEMNVSTLELGDSALYLCASSLEGNGYTFGSGTRLTVV.

V usage is TRBV5-8 and J usage is TRBJ2-1; D is possibly TRBD1 (6 bases). The germline V and J ends were trimmed by 2 bases and 4 bases, with 13 bases remaining between them. CDR1 and CDR2 (germline): SGHTS, YDEGEE. The CDR3 runs 15 residues. In nucleotides, the CDR3 is TGTGCCAGCAGCTTATACAGAGGGGGTTACAATGAGCAGTTCTTC. Amino acid sequence: CASSLYRGGYNEQFF.

The V gene is TRBV7-9, the J gene TRBJ2-2; D ambiguous. This CDR3 comprises 13 residues. Trimming took off 2 bases at V and 9 bases at J, with 10 bases between the two ends. From germline, CDR1 is SEHNR and CDR2 FQNEAQ (reference sequence). CDR3 nucleotides: TGTGCCAGCAGCTTAAGCCGTGACCGGGAGCTGTTTTTT. Translating it yields CASSLSRDRELFF.

CDR3 sequence (DNA): TGTGCCAGTAGTTTCACTTATCTCGGGGGGCCGGTCTACGAGCAGTACTTC. Protein: CASSFTYLGGPVYEQYF. The chain combines TRBV19 with TRBJ2-7, with a tentative D call TRBD2 (7 bases). This CDR3 contains 17 residues. The V end was cut by 5 bases, the J end by 3 bases, with 23 bases between. Germline CDR1 is LNHDA and CDR2 is SQIVND (reference sequence).

The chain is built from TRBV19 and TRBJ2-4; a possible D gene is TRBD2 (7 bases). The germline V gene has CDR1 LNHDA and CDR2 SQIVND (reference sequence). The CDR3 is 17 residues long. Trimming cost V 0 bases and J 1 base, with 13 bases left between them. DNA of the CDR3: TGTGCCAGTAGTATAGATCCCCCGGGGGGCGCCAAAAACATTCAGTACTTC. Translated, it gives CASSIDPPGGAKNIQYF.

Here the CDR3 DNA reads TGTGCCAGCAGTTCTCATGGTGGGGGGGGTGAGCAGTACTTC. Encoded protein: CASSSHGGGGEQYF. This chain links TRBV28 with TRBJ2-7; 7 positions match TRBD2. The germline CDR1 and CDR2 sequences are MDHEN and SYDVKM. This CDR3 is 14 amino acids long. With V trimmed by 4 bases and J by 7 bases, 10 bases remained unmatched.

This clone showed up just once. The V and J genes are TRBV5-1 and TRBJ1-1, with D tentatively TRBD1 (6 bases). Germline CDR1 and CDR2: SGHRS and YFSETQ. This CDR3 comprises 16 residues. The V gene lost 5 bases and the J gene lost 0 bases, with 17 bases spanning the gap. The CDR3 loop reads CASRNLWGHMNTEAFF. In DNA form, the CDR3 reads TGCGCCAGCAGAAATCTCTGGGGACATATGAACACTGAAGCTTTCTTT.

The chain carries TRBV5-1 and TRBJ2-4; unclear D gene. The germline V gene encodes CDR1 SGHRS and CDR2 YFSETQ. With 0 bases removed from V and 10 bases from J, the gap between germline ends came to 11 bases. The length of the CDR3 is 13 residues. CDR3 sequence (DNA): TGCGCCAGCAGCTTGGAGACCAATATAATTCAGTACTTC. The encoded protein is CASSLETNIIQYF.

This clone showed up just once. One end of the junction does not line up with germline, which may come from a read error. V is TRBV9 and J is TRBJ2-1; 8 bases map to TRBD2. The CDR3 consists of 12 residues. Germline loops: CDR1 SGDLS, CDR2 YYNGEE. The CDR3 is CASSGDYNEQFF. For the CDR3, the DNA is TGTGCCAGTAGCGGGGATTACAATGAGCAGTTCTTC.